This is a list of T cell receptor beta chains from one sample in a study of control samples from healthy donors and cancer patients. Profiling relied on immunoSEQ multiplex PCR, and the TCRdb table lists in-frame clones only, not all of them. The repertoire consists of around 110,000 clones, with 85% to 95% occurring once and the leading ten covering more than 2%. Sequences were obtained from blood. The receptors derive from a man aged 30 to 45 in good health. Both conserved end residues are part of each CDR3. D genes are given only for firm matches. The size entry is marked missing in some rows and otherwise reads once, few, many or a size class.

TRBV2	TRBD1	NA	TRBJ1-5	TGTGCCAGCAGTGCCGGACAGGGGTTAGTGGGCAATCAGCCCCAGCATTTT	CASSAGQGLVGNQPQHF
TRBV18	NA	NA	TRBJ1-3	TGTGCCAGCTCACCACCATCACTCCGCTCTGGAAACACCATATATTTT	CASSPPSLRSGNTIYF
TRBV5-8	TRBD1	NA	TRBJ2-1	TGTGCCAGCAGCTCGGGACAGTTCAATGAGCAGTTCTTC	CASSSGQFNEQFF
TRBV7-9	NA	once	TRBJ2-3	TGTGCCAGCAGCTTGGGAGGGGGTGGCGAAGATACGCAGTATTTT	CASSLGGGGEDTQYF
TRBV20-1	NA	NA	TRBJ1-5	TGCAGTGCTAGTCCCGGGAGCAATCAGCCCCAGCATTTT	CSASPGSNQPQHF
TRBV27	NA	NA	TRBJ2-7	TGTGCCAGCACCCTAATCTCGGGTAGGGGCTACGAGCAGTACTTC	CASTLISGRGYEQYF
TRBV2	NA	NA	TRBJ1-1	TGTGCCAGCAGTGAAGTGCCGGACACTGAAGCTTTCTTT	CASSEVPDTEAFF
TRBV19	NA	NA	TRBJ2-4	TGTGCCAGTAGTATAAGAGGGGGGGAGAAAAACATTCAGTACTTC	CASSIRGGEKNIQYF
TRBV2	TRBD1	NA	TRBJ1-5	TGTGCCAGCACCAATACCGGGACAGGGATTCAGCCCCAGCATTTT	CASTNTGTGIQPQHF
TRBV14	NA	NA	TRBJ1-3	TGTGCCAGCAGCGCTCGACAGGCCTCTGGAAACACCATATATTTT	CASSARQASGNTIYF